The 8 T cell receptor beta chains below come from one sample, sequenced in a study of blood T cells in healthy people across ages. Primed by a sample-barcoded 5' primer and a J-beta primer mix, a second PCR proceeded for about 7 to 12 cycles. TCRdb re-called the 5' RACE reads through MiXCR, storing one row per CDR3 protein. This sample yields 650,000 to 800,000 distinct CDR3 sequences, of which under 45% are seen a single time; roughly 19% belongs to the top ten. Sequenced material: blood. Receptors were obtained from a man between 60 and 75 years old in good health.

As concerns this clonotype: A junction boundary mismatches the germline segment, possibly from a read error. This chain links TRBV4-3 with TRBJ1-2; no reliable D call. This CDR3 has 14 residues. In germline, CDR1 is LGHNA, CDR2 YSLEER. The CDR3 spells CASSQTHPGYDYTF. For the CDR3, the DNA is TGCGCCAGCAGCCAAACCCATCCCGGCTATGACTACACCTTC.

This clonotype was detected only a few times. The chain employs TRBV20-1 and TRBJ2-5; tentatively, D is TRBD1 or TRBD2 (5 bases each). Trimming removed 6 bases from V and 5 bases from J, with 13 bases in between. Germline V gene sequence: CDR1 DFQATT, CDR2 SNEGSKA (reference sequence). The CDR3 has 12 amino acids. The CDR3 sequence is CSAVGDRETQYF. CDR3 bases: TGCAGTGCCGTCGGGGACCGGGAGACCCAGTACTTC.

The chain couples TRBV7-9 to TRBJ2-7; 12 bases fit TRBD1. The CDR3 extends over 15 amino acids. V lost 5 bases, J lost 5 bases, and 7 bases stayed unmatched. Germline V gives CDR1 SEHNR, CDR2 FQNEAQ (reference sequence). CDR3 residues: CASSPYGTGGDEQYF. CDR3 sequence (DNA): TGTGCCAGCAGCCCATATGGGACAGGGGGCGACGAGCAGTACTTC.

The rearrangement links TRBV5-1 to TRBJ2-3; TRBD1 aligns across 9 bases. The CDR3 length is 17 residues. Germline V gene sequence: CDR1 SGHRS, CDR2 YFSETQ. Trimming at V came to 4 bases and at J to 4 bases, leaving 13 bases not matched to a gene. The CDR3 coding sequence is TGCGCCAGCAGCACAACATCCGGGACAGGGAGACCAGATACGCAGTATTTT. Translating gives CASSTTSGTGRPDTQYF.

The sample holds a few counts of this clonotype. The chain is built from TRBV9 and TRBJ2-5, with 8 bases lining up with TRBD1. J was trimmed by 1 base and V by 5 bases; bases with no gene match: 4. This CDR3 is built from 14 residues. Germline V gives CDR1 SGDLS, CDR2 YYNGEE. The chain's CDR3 is CASSHGQGQETQYF. The CDR3 DNA reads TGTGCCAGCAGTCATGGACAGGGCCAAGAGACCCAGTACTTC.

This chain uses TRBV29-1 with TRBJ2-7, with TRBD1 matching over 11 bases. Germline trimming cut 7 bases from V and 7 bases from J; bases unmatched to any gene: 12. The CDR3 runs 14 residues. Germline assignment: CDR1 SQVTM and CDR2 ANQGSEA. In DNA, the CDR3 is TGCAGCGCCCCCCGGACAGGGGGCCCGAATGAGCAGTACTTC. This gives the protein CSAPRTGGPNEQYF.

The genes are TRBV7-6 and TRBJ2-7, with 7 bases matching TRBD2. J gave up 1 base and V 4 bases, and 7 bases lay outside the gene matches. CDR3 size: 15 residues. The V gene's germline CDR1 is SGHVS and CDR2 FNYEAQ. CDR3 loop: CASSSDWRGSYEQYF. In DNA form, the CDR3 reads TGTGCCAGCAGCTCGGACTGGCGGGGGTCCTACGAGCAGTACTTC.

The sample holds a few counts of this clonotype. The chain couples TRBV29-1 to TRBJ1-1; no firm D call. Trimming took off 5 bases at V and 1 base at J, with 5 bases between the two ends. The CDR3 is 11 residues long. Looked up from germline, CDR1 is SQVTM and CDR2 is ANQGSEA. The DNA of the CDR3 is TGCAGCGTTACGGCGAACACTGAAGCTTTCTTT. Encoded protein: CSVTANTEAFF.